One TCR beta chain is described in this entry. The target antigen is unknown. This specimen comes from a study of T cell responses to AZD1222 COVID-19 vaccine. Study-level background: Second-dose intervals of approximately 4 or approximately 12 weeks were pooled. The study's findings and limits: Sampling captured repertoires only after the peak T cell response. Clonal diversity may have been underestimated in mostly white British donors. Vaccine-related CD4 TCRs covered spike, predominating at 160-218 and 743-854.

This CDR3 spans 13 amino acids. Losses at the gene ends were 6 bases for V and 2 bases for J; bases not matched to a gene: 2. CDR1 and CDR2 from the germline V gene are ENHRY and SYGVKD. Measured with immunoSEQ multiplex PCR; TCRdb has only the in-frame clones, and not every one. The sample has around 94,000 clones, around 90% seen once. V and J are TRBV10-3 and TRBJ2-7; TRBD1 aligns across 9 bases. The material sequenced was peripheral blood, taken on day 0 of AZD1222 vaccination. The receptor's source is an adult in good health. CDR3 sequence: CAIRTGGTYEQYF. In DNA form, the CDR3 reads TGTGCCATCAGGACAGGGGGAACCTACGAGCAGTACTTC.